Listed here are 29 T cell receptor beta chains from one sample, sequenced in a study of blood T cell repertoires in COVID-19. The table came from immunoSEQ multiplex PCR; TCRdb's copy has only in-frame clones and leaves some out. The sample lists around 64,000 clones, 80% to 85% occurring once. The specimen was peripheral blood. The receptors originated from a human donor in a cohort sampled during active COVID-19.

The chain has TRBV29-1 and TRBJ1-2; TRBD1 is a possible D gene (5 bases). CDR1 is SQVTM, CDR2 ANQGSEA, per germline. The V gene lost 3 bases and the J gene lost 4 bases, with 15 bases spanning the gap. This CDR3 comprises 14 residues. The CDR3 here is CSVEGRVGIYGYTF. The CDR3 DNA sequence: TGCAGCGTTGAGGGCAGGGTAGGAATCTATGGCTACACCTTC.

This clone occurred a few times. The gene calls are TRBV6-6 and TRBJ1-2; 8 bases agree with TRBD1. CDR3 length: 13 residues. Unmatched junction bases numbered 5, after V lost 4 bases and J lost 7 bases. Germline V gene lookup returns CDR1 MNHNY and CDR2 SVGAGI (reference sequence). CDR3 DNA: TGTGCCAGCAGTTCGGACAGGGACCGTGGCTACACCTTC. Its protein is CASSSDRDRGYTF.

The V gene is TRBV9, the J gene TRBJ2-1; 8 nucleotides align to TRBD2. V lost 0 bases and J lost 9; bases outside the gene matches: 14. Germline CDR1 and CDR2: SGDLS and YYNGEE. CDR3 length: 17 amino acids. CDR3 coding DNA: TGTGCCAGCAGCGTAGAACACCCGGGGGGGCTATATTGTGAGCAGTTCTTC. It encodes CASSVEHPGGLYCEQFF.

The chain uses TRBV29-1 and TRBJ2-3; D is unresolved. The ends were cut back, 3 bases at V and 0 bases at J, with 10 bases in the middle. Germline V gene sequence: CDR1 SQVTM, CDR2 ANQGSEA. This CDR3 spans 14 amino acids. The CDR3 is CSVDHQMSTDTQYF. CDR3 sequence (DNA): TGCAGCGTTGACCATCAGATGAGCACAGATACGCAGTATTTT.

DNA for the CDR3: TGTGCCAGCAGCCCTTCAGGGGATGGCTACACCTTC. Its translation is CASSPSGDGYTF. The chain joins TRBV3-1 (or the pseudogene TRBV3-2) to TRBJ1-2, with D perhaps TRBD1 (6 bases). V was trimmed by 4 bases and J by 6 bases, leaving 9 bases between them. Germline V gene data show CDR1 as LGHDT and CDR2 as YNNKEL (reference sequence). CDR3 length: 12 amino acids.

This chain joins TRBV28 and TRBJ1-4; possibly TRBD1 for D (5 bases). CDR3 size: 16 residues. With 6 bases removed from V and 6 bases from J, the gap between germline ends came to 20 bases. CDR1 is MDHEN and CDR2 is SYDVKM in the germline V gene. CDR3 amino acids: CASSPTSGVGYEKLFF. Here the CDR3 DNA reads TGTGCCAGCAGCCCAACGTCGGGGGTGGGGTATGAAAAACTGTTTTTT.

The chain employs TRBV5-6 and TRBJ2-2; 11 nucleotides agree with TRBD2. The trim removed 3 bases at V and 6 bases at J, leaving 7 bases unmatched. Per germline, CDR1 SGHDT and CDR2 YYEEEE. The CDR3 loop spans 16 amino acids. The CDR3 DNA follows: TGTGCCAGCAGCTCAGTTAGCGGGGGGGCCTCCGGGGAGCTGTTTTTT. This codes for CASSSVSGGASGELFF.

CDR3 residues: CASSPGTEAFF. CDR3 sequence (DNA): TGTGCCAGCAGCCCAGGGACAGAAGCTTTCTTT. V gene TRBV6-2 or TRBV6-3 combines with J gene TRBJ1-1, with D tentatively TRBD1 (6 bases). Germline values: CDR1 MNHEY, CDR2 SVGEGT. CDR3 length equals 11 residues. V lost 6 bases to trimming and J lost 8 bases, with 10 bases between them.

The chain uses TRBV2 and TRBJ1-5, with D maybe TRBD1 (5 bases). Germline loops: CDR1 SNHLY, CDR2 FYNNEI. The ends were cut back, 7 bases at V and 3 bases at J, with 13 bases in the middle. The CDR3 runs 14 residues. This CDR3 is CASKRQGINQPQHF. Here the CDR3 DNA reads TGTGCCAGCAAAAGGCAGGGTATCAATCAGCCCCAGCATTTT. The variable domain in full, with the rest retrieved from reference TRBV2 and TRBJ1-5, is EPEVTQTPSHQVTQMGQEVILRCVPISNHLYFYWYRQILGQKVEFLVSFYNNEISEKSEIFDDQFSVERPDGSNFTLKIRSTKLEDSAMYFCASKRQGINQPQHFGDGTRLSIL.

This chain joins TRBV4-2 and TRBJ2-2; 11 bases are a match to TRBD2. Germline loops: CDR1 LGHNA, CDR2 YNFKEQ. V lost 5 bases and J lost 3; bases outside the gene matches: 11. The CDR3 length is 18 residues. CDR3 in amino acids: CASSSRGSGGGDTGELFF. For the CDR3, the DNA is TGTGCCAGCAGCTCTCGGGGTAGCGGGGGGGGTGACACCGGGGAGCTGTTTTTT.

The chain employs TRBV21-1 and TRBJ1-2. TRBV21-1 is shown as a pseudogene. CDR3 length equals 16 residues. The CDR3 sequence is CASSQRRGPARYGYTF. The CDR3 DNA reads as TGTGCCAGCAGCCAAAGGCGGGGGCCCGCCCGCTATGGCTACACCTTC.

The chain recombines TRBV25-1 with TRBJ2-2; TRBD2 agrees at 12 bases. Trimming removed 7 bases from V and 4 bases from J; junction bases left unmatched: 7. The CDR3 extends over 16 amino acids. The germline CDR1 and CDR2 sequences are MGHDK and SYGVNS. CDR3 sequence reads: CASTKTSGGLTGELFF. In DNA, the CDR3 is TGTGCCAGCACTAAGACTAGCGGGGGACTCACCGGGGAGCTGTTTTTT.

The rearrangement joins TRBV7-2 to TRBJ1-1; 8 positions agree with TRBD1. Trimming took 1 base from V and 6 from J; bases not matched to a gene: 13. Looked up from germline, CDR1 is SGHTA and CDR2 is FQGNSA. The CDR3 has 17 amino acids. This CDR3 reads CASSLEFAGGNGAEAFF. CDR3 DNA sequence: TGTGCCAGCAGCTTAGAGTTCGCAGGGGGCAACGGCGCTGAAGCTTTCTTT.

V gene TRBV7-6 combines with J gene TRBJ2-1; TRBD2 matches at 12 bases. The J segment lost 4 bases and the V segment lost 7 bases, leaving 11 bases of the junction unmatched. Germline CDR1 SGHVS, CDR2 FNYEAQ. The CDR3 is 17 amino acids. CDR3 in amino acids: CASTPLLAGGPYNEQFF. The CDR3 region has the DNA TGTGCCAGCACCCCTCTTCTAGCGGGGGGGCCATACAATGAGCAGTTCTTC.

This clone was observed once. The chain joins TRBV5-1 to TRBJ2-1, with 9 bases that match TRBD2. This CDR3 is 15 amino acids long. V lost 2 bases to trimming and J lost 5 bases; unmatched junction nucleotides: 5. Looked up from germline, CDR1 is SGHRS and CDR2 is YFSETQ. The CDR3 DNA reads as TGCGCCAGCAGCTTTGCGGGGGGGGCTCACAATGAGCAGTTCTTC. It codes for CASSFAGGAHNEQFF.

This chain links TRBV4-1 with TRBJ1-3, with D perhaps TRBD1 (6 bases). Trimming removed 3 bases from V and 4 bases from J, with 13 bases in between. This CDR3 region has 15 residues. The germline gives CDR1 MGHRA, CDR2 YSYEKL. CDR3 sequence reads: CASSQSPGVGNTIYF. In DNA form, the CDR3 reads TGCGCCAGCAGCCAGAGTCCAGGGGTCGGAAACACCATATATTTT.

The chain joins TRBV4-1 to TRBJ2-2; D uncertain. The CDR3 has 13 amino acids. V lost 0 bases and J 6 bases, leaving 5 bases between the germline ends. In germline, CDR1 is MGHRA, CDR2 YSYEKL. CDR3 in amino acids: CASSQDLAGELFF. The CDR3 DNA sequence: TGCGCCAGCAGCCAAGATCTCGCCGGGGAGCTGTTTTTT.

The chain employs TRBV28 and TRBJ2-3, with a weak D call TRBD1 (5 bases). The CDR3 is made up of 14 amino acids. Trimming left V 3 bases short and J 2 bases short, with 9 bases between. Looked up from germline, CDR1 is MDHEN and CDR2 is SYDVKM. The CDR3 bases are TGTGCCAGCAGTTTCGTCAGGGTCACAGATACGCAGTATTTT. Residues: CASSFVRVTDTQYF.

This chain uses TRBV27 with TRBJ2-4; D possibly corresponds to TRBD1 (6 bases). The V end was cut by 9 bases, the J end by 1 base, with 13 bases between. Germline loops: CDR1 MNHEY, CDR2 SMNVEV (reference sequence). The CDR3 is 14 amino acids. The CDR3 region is CASGQQRAKNIQYF. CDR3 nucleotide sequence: TGTGCCAGTGGACAGCAGCGGGCCAAAAACATTCAGTACTTC.

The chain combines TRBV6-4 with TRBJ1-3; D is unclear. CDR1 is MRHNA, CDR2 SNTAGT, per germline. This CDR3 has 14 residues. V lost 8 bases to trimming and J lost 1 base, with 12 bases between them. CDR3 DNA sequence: TGTGCCAGCGGGTGGAGATTTTCTGGAAACACCATATATTTT. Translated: CASGWRFSGNTIYF.

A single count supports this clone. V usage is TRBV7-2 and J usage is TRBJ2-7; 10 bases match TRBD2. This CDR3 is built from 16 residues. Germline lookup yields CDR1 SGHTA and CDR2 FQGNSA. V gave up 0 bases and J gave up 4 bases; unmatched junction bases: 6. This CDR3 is CASSLAPAGGGYEQYF. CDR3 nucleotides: TGTGCCAGCAGCTTAGCGCCAGCGGGGGGGGGTTACGAGCAGTACTTC.

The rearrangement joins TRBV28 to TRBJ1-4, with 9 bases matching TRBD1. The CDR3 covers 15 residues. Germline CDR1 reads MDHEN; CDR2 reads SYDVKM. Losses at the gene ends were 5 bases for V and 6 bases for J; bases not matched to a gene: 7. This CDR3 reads CASSPLGQGDEKLFF. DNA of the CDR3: TGTGCCAGCAGTCCTTTGGGACAGGGAGATGAAAAACTGTTTTTT. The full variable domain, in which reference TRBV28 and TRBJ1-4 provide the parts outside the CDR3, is DVKVTQSSRYLVKRTGEKVFLECVQDMDHENMFWYRQDPGLGLRLIYFSYDVKMKEKGDIPEGYSVSREKKERFSLILESASTNQTSMYLCASSPLGQGDEKLFFGSGTQLSVL.

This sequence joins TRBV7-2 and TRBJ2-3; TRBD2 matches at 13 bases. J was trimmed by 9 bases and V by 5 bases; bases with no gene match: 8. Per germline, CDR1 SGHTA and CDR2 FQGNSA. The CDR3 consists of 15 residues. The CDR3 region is CASSPGTSGAGTQYF. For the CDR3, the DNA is TGTGCCAGCAGCCCAGGGACTAGCGGGGCCGGGACGCAGTATTTT.

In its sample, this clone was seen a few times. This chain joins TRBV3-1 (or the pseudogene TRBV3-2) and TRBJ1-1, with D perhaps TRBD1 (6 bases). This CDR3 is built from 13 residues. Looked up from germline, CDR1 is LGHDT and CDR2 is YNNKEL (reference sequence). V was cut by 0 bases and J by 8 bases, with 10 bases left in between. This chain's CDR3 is CASSQDGGQEAFF. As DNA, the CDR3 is TGTGCCAGCAGCCAAGACGGGGGGCAGGAAGCTTTCTTT.

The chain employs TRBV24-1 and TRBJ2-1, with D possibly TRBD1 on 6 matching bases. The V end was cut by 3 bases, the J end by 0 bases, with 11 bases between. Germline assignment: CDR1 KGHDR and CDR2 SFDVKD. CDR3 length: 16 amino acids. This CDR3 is CATSDGAGASYNEQFF. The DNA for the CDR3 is TGTGCCACCAGTGATGGGGCAGGGGCCTCCTACAATGAGCAGTTCTTC.

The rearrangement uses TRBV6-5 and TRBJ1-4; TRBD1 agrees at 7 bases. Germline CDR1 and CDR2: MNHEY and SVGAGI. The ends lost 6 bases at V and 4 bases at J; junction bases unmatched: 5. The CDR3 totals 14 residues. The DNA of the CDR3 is TGTGCCAGCAGGAAGACAGGGAATAATGAAAAACTGTTTTTT. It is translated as CASRKTGNNEKLFF.

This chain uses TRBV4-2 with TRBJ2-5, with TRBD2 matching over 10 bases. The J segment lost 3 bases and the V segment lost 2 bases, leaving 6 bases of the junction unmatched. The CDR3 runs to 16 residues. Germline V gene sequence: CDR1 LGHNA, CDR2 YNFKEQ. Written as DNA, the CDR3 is TGTGCCAGCAGCCAATCTAGCGGGGGCCGGGAAGAGACCCAGTACTTC. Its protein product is CASSQSSGGREETQYF.

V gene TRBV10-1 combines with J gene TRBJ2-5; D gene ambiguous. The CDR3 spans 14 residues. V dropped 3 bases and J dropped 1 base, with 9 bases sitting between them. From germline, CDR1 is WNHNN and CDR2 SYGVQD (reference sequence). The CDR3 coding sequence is TGCGCCAGCAGTGATCCCGGGTCCCAAGAGACCCAGTACTTC. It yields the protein CASSDPGSQETQYF.

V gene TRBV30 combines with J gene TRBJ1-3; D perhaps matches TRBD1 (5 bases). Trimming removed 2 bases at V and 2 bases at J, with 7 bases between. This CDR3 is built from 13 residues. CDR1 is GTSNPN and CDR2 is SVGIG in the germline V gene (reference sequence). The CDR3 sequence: CAWSSGTGNTIYF. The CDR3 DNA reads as TGTGCCTGGAGTTCAGGGACTGGAAACACCATATATTTT.